Listed below are T cell receptor beta chains from one sample, sequenced in a study of T cells in tumors after PD-1 blockade. Sequencing used immunoSEQ multiplex PCR; TCRdb keeps in-frame clones, though not all of them. The sample yields tens of thousands of clones, approximately 78% seen once. The sample consisted of PBMCs, taken before anti-PD-1 treatment. Receptor source: a human donor with basal cell carcinoma. CDR3s leave out the opening cysteine and the closing phenylalanine or tryptophan. Each record gives: CDR3 length, V gene, J gene, CDR3 protein.

>11|TRBV6-1|TRBJ2-7
ASSEEGGGEQY
>18|TRBV28|TRBJ2-2
ASSQGTSGGDVRNTGELF
>13|TRBV28|TRBJ2-4
ASRPGQGGKNIQY
>13|TRBV9|TRBJ2-1
ASSPNRDTYNEQF
>9|TRBV10-2|TRBJ2-7
ASSRKYEQY
>14|TRBV27|TRBJ2-7
ASSLSPQRGTYEQY
>9|TRBV7-6|TRBJ1-3
ASSSGNTIY
>12|TRBV6-4|TRBJ2-3
ASSDSTGTDTQY
>13|TRBV7-6|TRBJ2-3
ASSSPGLAQREQY
>14|TRBV5-1|TRBJ2-1
ASSLDGQVPYNEQF
>11|TRBV5-1|TRBJ1-2
ASSVGQSYGYT
>14|TRBV25-1|TRBJ2-3
ASSEWQGAGTDTQY
>12|TRBV6-5|TRBJ1-2
ASRTGGTNYGYT
>17|TRBV24-1|TRBJ2-1
ATCYGGAGLGSSYNEQF
>11|TRBV5-5|TRBJ1-5
ASSLGGGQPQH
>9|TRBV20-1|TRBJ2-7
SAREGYEQY
>12|TRBV10-3|TRBJ1-1
AISAPGQNTEAF
>10|TRBV5-5|TRBJ2-5
ASSLAVETQY
>14|TRBV19|TRBJ1-3
ASSPDAGYSGNTIY
>12|TRBV2|TRBJ1-6
ASNRVVGNSPLH